In its sample, the clone carrying this T cell receptor (beta chain) was seen a few times. Its specificity is not known. These data originate in a study of human T cells and chemical hapten exposure. Findings and limits, study-wide: Versus controls, expanded TCRs had significantly more large CDR3 similarity clusters.

Sample time point: patch test 2, 6 weeks after DPC sensitization. As for treatment: therapeutic diphenylcyclopropenone sensitization with weekly scalp DPC. Germline V gene lookup returns CDR1 MDHEN and CDR2 SYDVKM. The CDR3 covers 15 residues. V lost 7 bases and J 0 bases, leaving 13 bases between the germline ends. One entry per CDR3 protein, called by TCRdb with MiXCR from the RACE reads. The sample carries nearly 55,000 distinct CDR3 sequences, 9.9% recorded once. Sequenced here: whole blood, sampled in connection with sensitization to the hapten diphenylcyclopropenone (DPC). The clonotype originates from a woman in her fifties or sixties with alopecia areata. Some clones in this sample may be carry-over from other donors' samples. The rearrangement uses TRBV28 and TRBJ1-5, with D uncertain. The CDR3 DNA reads TGTGCCAGCACCCCCCGGTTATATAGCAATCAGCCCCAGCATTTT. It translates to CASTPRLYSNQPQHF.